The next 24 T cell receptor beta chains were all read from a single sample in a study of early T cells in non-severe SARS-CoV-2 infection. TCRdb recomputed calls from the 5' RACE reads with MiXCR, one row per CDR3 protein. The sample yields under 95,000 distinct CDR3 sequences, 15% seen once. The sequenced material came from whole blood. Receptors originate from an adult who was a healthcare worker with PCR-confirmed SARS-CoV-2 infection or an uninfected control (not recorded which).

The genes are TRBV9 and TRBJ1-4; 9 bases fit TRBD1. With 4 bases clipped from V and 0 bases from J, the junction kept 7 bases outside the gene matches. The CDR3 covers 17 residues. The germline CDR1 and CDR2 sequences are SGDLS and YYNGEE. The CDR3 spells CASSTPRQGATNEKLFF. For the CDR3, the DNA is TGTGCCAGCAGCACTCCAAGACAGGGGGCAACTAATGAAAAACTGTTTTTT.

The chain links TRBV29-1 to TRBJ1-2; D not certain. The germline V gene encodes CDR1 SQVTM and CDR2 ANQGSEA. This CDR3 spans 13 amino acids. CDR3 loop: CRVPEARNYGYTF. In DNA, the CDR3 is TGCAGAGTCCCCGAGGCACGGAACTATGGCTACACCTTC.

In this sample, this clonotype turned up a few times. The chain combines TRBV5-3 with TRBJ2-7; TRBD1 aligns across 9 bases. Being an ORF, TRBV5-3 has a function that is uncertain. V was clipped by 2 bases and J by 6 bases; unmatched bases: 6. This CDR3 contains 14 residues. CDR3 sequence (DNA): TGTGCCAGAAGCTTTGGACAGGGGAACTCCGAGCAGTACTTC. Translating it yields CARSFGQGNSEQYF.

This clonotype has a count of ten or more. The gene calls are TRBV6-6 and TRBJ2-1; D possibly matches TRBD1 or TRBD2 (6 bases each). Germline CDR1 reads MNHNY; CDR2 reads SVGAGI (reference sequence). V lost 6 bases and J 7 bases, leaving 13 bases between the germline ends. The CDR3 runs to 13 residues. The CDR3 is CASRPGARNEQFF. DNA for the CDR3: TGTGCCAGCAGACCGGGGGCGAGGAATGAGCAGTTCTTC.

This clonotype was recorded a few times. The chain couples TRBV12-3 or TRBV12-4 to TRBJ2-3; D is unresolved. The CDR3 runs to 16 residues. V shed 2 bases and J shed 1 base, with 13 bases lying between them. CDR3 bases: TGTGCCAGCAGTTTATCGGATAGTTCCCGCACAGATACGCAGTATTTT. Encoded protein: CASSLSDSSRTDTQYF.

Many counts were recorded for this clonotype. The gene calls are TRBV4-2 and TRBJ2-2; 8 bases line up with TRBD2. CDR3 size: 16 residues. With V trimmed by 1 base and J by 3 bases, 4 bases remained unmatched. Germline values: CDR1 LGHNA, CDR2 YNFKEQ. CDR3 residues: CASSQGEGLDTGELFF. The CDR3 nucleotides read TGTGCCAGCAGCCAAGGCGAGGGACTAGACACCGGGGAGCTGTTTTTT.

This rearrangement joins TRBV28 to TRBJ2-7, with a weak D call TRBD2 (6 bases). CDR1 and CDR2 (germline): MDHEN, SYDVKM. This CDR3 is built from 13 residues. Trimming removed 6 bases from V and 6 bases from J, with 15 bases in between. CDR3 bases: TGTGCCAGCAGGATCGGGAGCATTGGCGAGCAGTACTTC. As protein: CASRIGSIGEQYF.

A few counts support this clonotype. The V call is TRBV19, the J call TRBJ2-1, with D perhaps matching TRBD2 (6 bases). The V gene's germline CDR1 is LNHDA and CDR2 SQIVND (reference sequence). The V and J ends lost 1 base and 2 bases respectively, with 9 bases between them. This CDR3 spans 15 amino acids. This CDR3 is CASSIGGGTYNEQFF. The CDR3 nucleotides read TGTGCCAGTAGTATAGGTGGCGGGACCTACAATGAGCAGTTCTTC.

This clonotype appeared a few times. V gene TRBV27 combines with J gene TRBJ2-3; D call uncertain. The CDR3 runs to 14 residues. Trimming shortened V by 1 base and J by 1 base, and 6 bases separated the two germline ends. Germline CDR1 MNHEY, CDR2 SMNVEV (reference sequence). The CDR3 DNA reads TGTGCCAGCAGTTTATACCCGGGCACAGATACGCAGTATTTT. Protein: CASSLYPGTDTQYF.

The CDR3 protein is CASTKGGANEKLFF. The CDR3 region has the DNA TGTGCCAGCACCAAGGGAGGGGCTAATGAAAAACTGTTTTTT. The chain couples TRBV12-3 or TRBV12-4 to TRBJ1-4; D is perhaps TRBD1 (5 bases). CDR3 length: 14 residues. Trimming shortened V by 7 bases and J by 3 bases, and 12 bases separated the two germline ends.

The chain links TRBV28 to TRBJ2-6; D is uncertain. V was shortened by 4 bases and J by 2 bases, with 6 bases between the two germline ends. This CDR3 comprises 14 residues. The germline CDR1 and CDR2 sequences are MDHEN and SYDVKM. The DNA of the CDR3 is TGTGCCAGCAGTTCCCGGACTGGGGCCAACGTCCTGACTTTC. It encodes CASSSRTGANVLTF.

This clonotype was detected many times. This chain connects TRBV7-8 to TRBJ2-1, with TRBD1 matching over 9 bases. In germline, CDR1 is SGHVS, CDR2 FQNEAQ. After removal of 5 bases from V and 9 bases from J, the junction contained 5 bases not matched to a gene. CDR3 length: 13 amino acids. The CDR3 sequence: CASSPTGGSEQFF. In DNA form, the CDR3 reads TGTGCCAGCAGCCCGACAGGGGGAAGTGAGCAGTTCTTC.

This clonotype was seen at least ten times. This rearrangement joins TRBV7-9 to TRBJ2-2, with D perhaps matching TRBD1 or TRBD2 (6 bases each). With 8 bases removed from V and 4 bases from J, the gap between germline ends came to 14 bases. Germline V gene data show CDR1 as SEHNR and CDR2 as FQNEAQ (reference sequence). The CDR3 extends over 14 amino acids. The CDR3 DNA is TGTGCCAGCCAAGGGGGGCACGTCACCGGGGAGCTGTTTTTT. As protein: CASQGGHVTGELFF.

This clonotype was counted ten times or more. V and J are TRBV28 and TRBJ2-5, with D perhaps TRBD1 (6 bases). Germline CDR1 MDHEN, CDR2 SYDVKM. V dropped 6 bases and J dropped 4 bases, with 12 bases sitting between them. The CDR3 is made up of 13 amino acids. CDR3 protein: CASRLDRRETQYF. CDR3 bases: TGTGCCAGCAGACTCGACAGGCGAGAGACCCAGTACTTC.

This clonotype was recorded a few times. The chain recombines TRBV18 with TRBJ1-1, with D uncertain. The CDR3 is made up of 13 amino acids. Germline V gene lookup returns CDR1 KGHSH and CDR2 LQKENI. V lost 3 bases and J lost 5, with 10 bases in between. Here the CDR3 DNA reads TGTGCCAGCTCACCTCCCCGTCGAACTGAAGCTTTCTTT. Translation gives CASSPPRRTEAFF. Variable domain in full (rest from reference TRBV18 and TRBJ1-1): NAGVMQNPRHLVRRRGQEARLRCSPMKGHSHVYWYRQLPEEGLKFMVYLQKENIIDESGMPKERFSAEFPKEGPSILRIQQVVRGDSAAYFCASSPPRRTEAFFGQGTRLTVV.

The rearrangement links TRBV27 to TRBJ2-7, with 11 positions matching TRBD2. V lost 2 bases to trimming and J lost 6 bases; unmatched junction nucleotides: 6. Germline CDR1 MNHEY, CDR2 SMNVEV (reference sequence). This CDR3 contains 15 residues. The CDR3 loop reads CASSLGLAGGIEQYF. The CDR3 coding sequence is TGTGCCAGCAGTTTAGGGCTAGCGGGGGGAATCGAGCAGTACTTC.

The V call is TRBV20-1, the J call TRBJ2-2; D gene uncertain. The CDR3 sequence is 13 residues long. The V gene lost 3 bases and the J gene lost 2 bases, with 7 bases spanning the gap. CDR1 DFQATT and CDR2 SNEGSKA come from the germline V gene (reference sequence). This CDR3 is CSARAYNTGELFF. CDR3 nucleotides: TGCAGTGCTAGGGCGTACAACACCGGGGAGCTGTTTTTT.

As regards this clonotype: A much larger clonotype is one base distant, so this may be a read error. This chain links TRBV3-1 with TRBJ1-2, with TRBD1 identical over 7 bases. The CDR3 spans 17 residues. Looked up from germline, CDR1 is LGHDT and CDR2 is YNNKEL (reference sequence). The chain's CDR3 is CTSSQDLGQATPYGYTF. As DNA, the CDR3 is TGTACCAGCAGCCAAGATCTTGGACAGGCAACCCCCTATGGCTACACCTTC.

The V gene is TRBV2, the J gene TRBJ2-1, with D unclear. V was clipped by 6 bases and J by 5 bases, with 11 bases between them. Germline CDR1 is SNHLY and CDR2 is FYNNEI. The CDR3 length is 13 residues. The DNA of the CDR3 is TGTGCCAGCAGAGGGTGGGTGGACAATGAGCAGTTCTTC. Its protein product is CASRGWVDNEQFF.

This CDR3 is CASRSGTGGPDTQYF. CDR3 DNA: TGTGCCAGCAGATCCGGGACAGGGGGCCCAGATACGCAGTATTTT. The rearrangement links TRBV6-5 to TRBJ2-3, with TRBD1 matching over 12 bases. Germline loops: CDR1 MNHEY, CDR2 SVGAGI. CDR3 length: 15 residues. V trimming: 6 bases; J trimming: 4 bases; junction bases outside the gene matches: 5.

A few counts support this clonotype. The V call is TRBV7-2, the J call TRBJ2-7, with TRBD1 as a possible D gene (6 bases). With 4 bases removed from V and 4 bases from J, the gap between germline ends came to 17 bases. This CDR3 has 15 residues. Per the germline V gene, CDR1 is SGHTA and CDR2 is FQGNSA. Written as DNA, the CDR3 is TGTGCCAGCAGCTCAGCAAGGGGGATTGGGTACGAGCAGTACTTC. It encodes CASSSARGIGYEQYF.

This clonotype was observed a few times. The CDR3 spells CASSLLATSSYNEQFF. CDR3 bases: TGTGCCAGCAGCTTACTAGCGACTAGCTCCTACAATGAGCAGTTCTTC. This chain links TRBV11-2 with TRBJ2-1; possible D gene TRBD2, 6 bases. The V gene's germline CDR1 is SGHAT and CDR2 FQNNGV. V lost 2 bases to trimming and J lost 0 bases, with 11 bases between them. This CDR3 contains 16 residues. The entire variable domain, with the rest obtained from reference TRBV11-2 and TRBJ2-1, is as follows: EAGVAQSPRYKIIEKRQSVAFWCNPISGHATLYWYQQILGQGPKLLIQFQNNGVVDDSQLPKDRFSAERLKGVDSTLKIQPAKLEDSAVYLCASSLLATSSYNEQFFGPGTRLTVL.

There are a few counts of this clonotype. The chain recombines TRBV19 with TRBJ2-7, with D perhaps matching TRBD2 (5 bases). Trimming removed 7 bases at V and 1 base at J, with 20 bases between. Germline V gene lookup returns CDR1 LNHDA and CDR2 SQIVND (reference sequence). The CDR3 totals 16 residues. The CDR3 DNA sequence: TGTGCCAGTACCCCCCGCGACGAGCGCGGGTCCTACGAGCAGTACTTC. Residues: CASTPRDERGSYEQYF.

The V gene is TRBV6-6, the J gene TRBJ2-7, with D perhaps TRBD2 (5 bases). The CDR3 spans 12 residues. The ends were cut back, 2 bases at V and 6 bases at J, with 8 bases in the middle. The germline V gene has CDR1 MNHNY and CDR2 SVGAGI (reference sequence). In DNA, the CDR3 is TGTGCCAGCAGTTACGTGAGGGTCGAGCAGTACTTC. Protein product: CASSYVRVEQYF.